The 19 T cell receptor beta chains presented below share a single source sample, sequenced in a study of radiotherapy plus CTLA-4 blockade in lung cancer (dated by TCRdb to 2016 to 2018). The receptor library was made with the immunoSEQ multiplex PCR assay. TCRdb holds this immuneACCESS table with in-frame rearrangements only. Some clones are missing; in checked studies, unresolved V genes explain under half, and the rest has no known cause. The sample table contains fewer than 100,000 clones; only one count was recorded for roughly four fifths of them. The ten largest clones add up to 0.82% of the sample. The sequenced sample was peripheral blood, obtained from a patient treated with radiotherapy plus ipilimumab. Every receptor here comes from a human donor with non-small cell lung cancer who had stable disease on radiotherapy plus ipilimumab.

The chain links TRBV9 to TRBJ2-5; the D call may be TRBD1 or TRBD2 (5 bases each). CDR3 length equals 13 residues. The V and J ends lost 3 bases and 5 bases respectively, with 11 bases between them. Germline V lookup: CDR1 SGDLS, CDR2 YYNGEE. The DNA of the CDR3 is TGTGCCAGCAGCGAGGGGCCGGGGGAGACCCAGTACTTC. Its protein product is CASSEGPGETQYF.

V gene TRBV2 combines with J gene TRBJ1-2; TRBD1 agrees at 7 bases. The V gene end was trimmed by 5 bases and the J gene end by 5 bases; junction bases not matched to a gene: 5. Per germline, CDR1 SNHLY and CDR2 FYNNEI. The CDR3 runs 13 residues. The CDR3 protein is CASSLVTGYGYTF. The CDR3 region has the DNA TGTGCCAGCAGTCTAGTGACAGGGTATGGCTACACCTTC.

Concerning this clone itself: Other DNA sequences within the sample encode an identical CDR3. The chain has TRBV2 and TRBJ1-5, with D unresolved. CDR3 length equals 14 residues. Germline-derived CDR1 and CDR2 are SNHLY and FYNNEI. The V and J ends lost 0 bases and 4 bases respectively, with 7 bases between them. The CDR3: CASSEARANQPQHF. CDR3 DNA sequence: TGTGCCAGCAGTGAAGCGCGGGCAAATCAGCCCCAGCATTTT.

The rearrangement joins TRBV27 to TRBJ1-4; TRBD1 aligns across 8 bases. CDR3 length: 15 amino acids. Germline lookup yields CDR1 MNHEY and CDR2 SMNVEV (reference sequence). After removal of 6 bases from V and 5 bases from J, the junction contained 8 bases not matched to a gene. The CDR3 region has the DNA TGTGCCAGCAGACGGGGGGACAGGTCAAATGAAAAACTGTTTTTT. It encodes CASRRGDRSNEKLFF.

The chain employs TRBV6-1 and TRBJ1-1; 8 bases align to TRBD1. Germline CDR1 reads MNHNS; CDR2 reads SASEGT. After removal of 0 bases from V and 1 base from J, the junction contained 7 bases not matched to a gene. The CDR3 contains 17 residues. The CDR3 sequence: CASSEAWVTGGNTEAFF. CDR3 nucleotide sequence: TGTGCCAGCAGTGAAGCGTGGGTAACAGGGGGGAACACTGAAGCTTTCTTT.

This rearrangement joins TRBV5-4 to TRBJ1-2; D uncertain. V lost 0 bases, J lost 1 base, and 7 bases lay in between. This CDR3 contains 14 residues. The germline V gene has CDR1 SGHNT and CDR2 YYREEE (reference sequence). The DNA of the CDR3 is TGTGCCAGCAGCTTGGACATCAGTAACTATGGCTACACCTTC. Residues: CASSLDISNYGYTF.

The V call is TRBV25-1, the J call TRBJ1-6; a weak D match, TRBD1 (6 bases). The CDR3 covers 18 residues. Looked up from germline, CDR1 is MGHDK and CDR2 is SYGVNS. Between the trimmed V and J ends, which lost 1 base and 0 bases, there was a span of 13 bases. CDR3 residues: CASSESGVRSSYNSPLHF. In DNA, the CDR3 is TGTGCCAGCAGTGAATCAGGGGTCAGGAGCTCCTATAATTCACCCCTCCACTTT.

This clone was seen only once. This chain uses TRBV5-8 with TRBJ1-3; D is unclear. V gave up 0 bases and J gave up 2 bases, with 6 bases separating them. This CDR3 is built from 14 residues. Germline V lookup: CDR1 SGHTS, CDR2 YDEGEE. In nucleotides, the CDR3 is TGTGCCAGCAGCTTGGCGGGAACTGGAAACACCATATATTTT. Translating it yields CASSLAGTGNTIYF.

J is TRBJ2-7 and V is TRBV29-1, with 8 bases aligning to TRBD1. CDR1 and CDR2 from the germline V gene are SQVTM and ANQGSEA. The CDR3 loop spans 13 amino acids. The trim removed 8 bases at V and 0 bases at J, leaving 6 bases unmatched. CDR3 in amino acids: CSITGGPSYEQYF. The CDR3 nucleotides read TGCAGCATCACAGGGGGTCCCTCCTACGAGCAGTACTTC.

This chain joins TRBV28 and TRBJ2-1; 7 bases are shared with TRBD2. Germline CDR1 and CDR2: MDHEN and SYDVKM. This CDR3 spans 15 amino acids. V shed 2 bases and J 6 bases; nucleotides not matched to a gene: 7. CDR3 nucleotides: TGTGCCAGCAGTTTACCCGGGGTAGCGGGCAATGAGCAGTTCTTC. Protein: CASSLPGVAGNEQFF.

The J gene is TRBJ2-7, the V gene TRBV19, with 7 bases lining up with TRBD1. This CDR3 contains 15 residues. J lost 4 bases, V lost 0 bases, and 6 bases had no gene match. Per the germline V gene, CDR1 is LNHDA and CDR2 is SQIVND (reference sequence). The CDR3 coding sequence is TGTGCCAGTAGTATAGAGGGCAGGGGGAATTACGAGCAGTACTTC. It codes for CASSIEGRGNYEQYF.

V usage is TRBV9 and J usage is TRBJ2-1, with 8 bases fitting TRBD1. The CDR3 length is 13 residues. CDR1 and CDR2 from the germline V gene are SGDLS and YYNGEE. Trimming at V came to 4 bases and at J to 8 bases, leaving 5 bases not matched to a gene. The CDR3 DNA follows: TGTGCCAGCAGCCTGACAGGGGCTGATGAGCAGTTCTTC. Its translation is CASSLTGADEQFF.

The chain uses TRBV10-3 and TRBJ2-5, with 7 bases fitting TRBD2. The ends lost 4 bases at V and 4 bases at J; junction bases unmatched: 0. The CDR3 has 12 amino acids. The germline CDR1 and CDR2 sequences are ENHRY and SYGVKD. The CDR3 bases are TGTGCCATCAGTGGGGGGGGAGAGACCCAGTACTTC. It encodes CAISGGGETQYF.

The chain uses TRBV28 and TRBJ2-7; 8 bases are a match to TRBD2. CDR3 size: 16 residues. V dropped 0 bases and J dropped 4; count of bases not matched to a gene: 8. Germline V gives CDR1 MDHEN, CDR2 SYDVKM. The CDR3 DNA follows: TGTGCCAGCAGTTTATGGCCCGAGAGCGGGAGTTACGAGCAGTACTTC. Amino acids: CASSLWPESGSYEQYF.

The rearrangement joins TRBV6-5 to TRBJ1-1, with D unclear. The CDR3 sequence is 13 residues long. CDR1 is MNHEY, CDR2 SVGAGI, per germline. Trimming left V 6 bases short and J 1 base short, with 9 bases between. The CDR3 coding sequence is TGTGCCAGCAGCTCACAAACGAACACTGAAGCTTTCTTT. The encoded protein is CASSSQTNTEAFF.

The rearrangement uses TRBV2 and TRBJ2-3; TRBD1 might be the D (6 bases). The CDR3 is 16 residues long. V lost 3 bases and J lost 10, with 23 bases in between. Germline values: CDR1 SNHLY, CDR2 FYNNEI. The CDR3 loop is CASSDPGQGRGEAQYF. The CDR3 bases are TGTGCCAGCAGTGACCCGGGACAAGGGCGCGGAGAGGCGCAGTATTTT.

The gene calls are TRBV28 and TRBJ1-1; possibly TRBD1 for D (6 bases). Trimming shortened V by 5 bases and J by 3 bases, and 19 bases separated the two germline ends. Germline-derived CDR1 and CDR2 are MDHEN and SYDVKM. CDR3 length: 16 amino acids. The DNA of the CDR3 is TGTGCCAGCAGTCGATCACCTTCTACAGGGTACACTGAAGCTTTCTTT. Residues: CASSRSPSTGYTEAFF.

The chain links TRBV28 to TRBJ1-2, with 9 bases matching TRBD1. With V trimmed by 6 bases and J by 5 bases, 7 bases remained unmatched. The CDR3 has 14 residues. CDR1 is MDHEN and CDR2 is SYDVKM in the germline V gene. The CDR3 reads CASRTGTGPYGYTF. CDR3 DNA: TGTGCCAGCAGGACCGGGACAGGGCCTTATGGCTACACCTTC.

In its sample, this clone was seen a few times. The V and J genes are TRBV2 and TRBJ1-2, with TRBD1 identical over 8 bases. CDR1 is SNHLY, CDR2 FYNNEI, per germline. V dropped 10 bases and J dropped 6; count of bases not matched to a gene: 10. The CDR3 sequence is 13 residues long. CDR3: CAIPRKDRDGYTF. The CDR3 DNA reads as TGTGCCATTCCCCGAAAGGACAGGGATGGCTACACCTTC.